This T cell receptor (beta chain) originates from a study of beta chain features in type 1 diabetes. This clone was seen more than once but under ten times. Its specificity is unknown. A single heparinised draw of about 120 mL on average was taken per donor. Naive, central memory, regulatory and stem cell-like memory cells within the CD4+ compartment were sorted using CD45RO/CCR7/CD25/CD127/CD95/CD27. Germline V gives CDR1 MDHEN, CDR2 SYDVKM. CDR3 length: 11 amino acids. V was pared by 6 bases and J by 9 bases, with 2 bases of the junction left unmatched. Investigators reverse transcribed all isolated RNA, so they sequenced expressed TCRB transcripts. Method: immunoSEQ multiplex PCR; TCRdb's copy keeps in-frame clones and lacks some. The table has about 180,000 clones, around 13% seen once. Regarding the study as a whole: Relative to healthy donors, patients appeared to have naive, central memory and Treg TCRB repertoires that were more similar. In these data, an HLA type influence on TCRB rearrangement remained unresolved.

The clonotype comes from a woman aged 18 to 35 in good health. Sequenced: central memory CD4+ T cells from blood. J is TRBJ2-7 and V is TRBV28, with 10 bases fitting TRBD1. The chain's CDR3 is CASRGQGWQYF. The CDR3 DNA reads TGTGCCAGCAGGGGACAGGGGTGGCAGTACTTC.